Listed here are 18 T cell receptor beta chains from one sample, sequenced in a study of long-term antiretroviral therapy in people with HIV. At survey level, the immunoSEQ assay was run in its v3.0 version. Generated by immunoSEQ multiplex PCR, the TCRdb table keeps only in-frame clones and is missing some. The sample includes some 17,000 clones, around four fifths of them seen just once. This sample comprised unsorted PBMCs, obtained approximately 2.5 years before starting antiretroviral therapy. These receptors all come from a woman aged 45-65 years with HIV.

The chain has TRBV5-6 and TRBJ2-2, with D possibly matching TRBD1 (6 bases). Trimming shortened V by 0 bases and J by 1 base, and 7 bases separated the two germline ends. The CDR3 sequence is 15 residues long. Per the germline V gene, CDR1 is SGHDT and CDR2 is YYEEEE. This CDR3 is CASSLEGVNTGELFF. The CDR3 DNA is TGTGCCAGCAGCTTGGAGGGGGTGAACACCGGGGAGCTGTTTTTT.

The V and J genes are TRBV6-1 and TRBJ1-5; D is unclear. Trimming removed 7 bases at V and 1 base at J, with 11 bases between. CDR1 is MNHNS, CDR2 SASEGT, per germline. The CDR3 totals 14 residues. The DNA of the CDR3 is TGTGCCAGCAAAAACCCGGTAAGCAATCAGCCCCAGCATTTT. It is translated as CASKNPVSNQPQHF.

The rearrangement uses TRBV5-1 and TRBJ1-2; D perhaps matches TRBD1 (5 bases). The ends were cut back, 9 bases at V and 2 bases at J, with 23 bases in the middle. This CDR3 is 16 amino acids long. Germline CDR1 is SGHRS and CDR2 is YFSETQ. As DNA, the CDR3 is TGCGCCACCAGGGTAGGCTTGCGAAACCAAAACTATGGCTACACCTTC. Protein: CATRVGLRNQNYGYTF.

This clone has only a few counts. The chain employs TRBV7-8 and TRBJ1-5, with TRBD1 identical over 7 bases. The V segment lost 4 bases and the J segment 1 base; nucleotides outside the gene matches: 1. This CDR3 comprises 14 residues. Germline lookup yields CDR1 SGHVS and CDR2 FQNEAQ. The CDR3 protein is CASSSGQSNQPQHF. CDR3 nucleotide sequence: TGTGCCAGCAGCTCGGGACAGAGCAATCAGCCCCAGCATTTT.

The CDR3, as DNA: TGTGCCAGCAGTGGTGACAGGGTGGGAGGTAACTATGGCTACACCTTC. It yields the protein CASSGDRVGGNYGYTF. V gene TRBV25-1 combines with J gene TRBJ1-2; TRBD1 agrees at 7 bases. The germline CDR1 and CDR2 sequences are MGHDK and SYGVNS. Trimming cost V 4 bases and J 1 base; bases outside gene matches: 9. The CDR3 has 16 residues.

The J gene is TRBJ2-5, the V gene TRBV7-3, with D hard to call. The CDR3 has 15 residues. V dropped 1 base and J dropped 4 bases, with 13 bases sitting between them. CDR1 is SGHTA, CDR2 FQGTGA, per germline. CDR3 sequence (DNA): TGTGCCAGCAGCTTAAGCTCAGCAATAGGAGAGACCCAGTACTTC. Its protein product is CASSLSSAIGETQYF.

The chain carries TRBV27 and TRBJ1-1; D gene uncertain. Between the trimmed V and J ends, which lost 5 bases and 5 bases, there was a span of 12 bases. The CDR3 loop spans 13 amino acids. Per germline, CDR1 MNHEY and CDR2 SMNVEV (reference sequence). The CDR3 region has the DNA TGTGCCAGCAGTCCCCAAGGTAGAACTGAAGCTTTCTTT. Its protein is CASSPQGRTEAFF.

This clone was seen a few times. J is TRBJ2-2 and V is TRBV29-1; no clear D. The CDR3 loop spans 13 amino acids. CDR1 is SQVTM, CDR2 ANQGSEA, per germline. Between the trimmed V and J ends, which lost 6 bases and 4 bases, there was a span of 12 bases. In DNA, the CDR3 is TGCAGCGTACAGAAGCCTCCCACCGGGGAGCTGTTTTTT. Translated: CSVQKPPTGELFF.

This chain joins TRBV9 and TRBJ2-1, with 8 positions matching TRBD1. Germline CDR1 SGDLS, CDR2 YYNGEE. Trimming took 2 bases from V and 9 from J; bases not matched to a gene: 16. The CDR3 is 17 residues long. In DNA, the CDR3 is TGTGCCAGCAGCGTGACCTACCGGGACAGGAGGATGGGTGAGCAGTTCTTC. It is translated as CASSVTYRDRRMGEQFF.

In its sample, this clone was seen once. The chain has TRBV7-3 and TRBJ1-1, with 9 positions matching TRBD1. Trimming removed 5 bases from V and 5 bases from J; junction bases left unmatched: 12. The CDR3 runs to 16 residues. CDR1 and CDR2 (germline): SGHTA, FQGTGA. The DNA of the CDR3 is TGTGCCAGCAGCCTGCTACAGGGGGCGCTGGGAACTGAAGCTTTCTTT. Translated, it gives CASSLLQGALGTEAFF.

This clone was seen once. The chain employs TRBV19 and TRBJ1-6; TRBD1 is a possible D gene (5 bases). Germline values: CDR1 LNHDA, CDR2 SQIVND (reference sequence). This CDR3 region has 13 residues. The ends were cut back, 3 bases at V and 11 bases at J, with 11 bases in the middle. The CDR3 reads CASSMSGPPPLHF. The CDR3 region has the DNA TGTGCCAGTAGTATGTCAGGGCCGCCACCCCTCCACTTT.

This clone was recorded a few times. The chain is built from TRBV5-8 and TRBJ2-1; D gene ambiguous. The CDR3 consists of 13 residues. Germline V gene lookup returns CDR1 SGHTS and CDR2 YDEGEE. Trimming stripped 7 bases from V and 1 base from J, with 9 bases between. CDR3 residues: CASRLFSYNEQFF. DNA of the CDR3: TGTGCCAGCCGCCTATTTTCCTACAATGAGCAGTTCTTC.

This chain joins TRBV28 and TRBJ1-2, with a tentative D call TRBD1 (6 bases). CDR1 and CDR2 from the germline V gene are MDHEN and SYDVKM. The length of the CDR3 is 14 residues. V was cut by 6 bases and J by 0 bases, with 11 bases left in between. CDR3 coding DNA: TGTGCCAGCAGACTGGACAGTTCTAACTATGGCTACACCTTC. This encodes CASRLDSSNYGYTF.

The V and J genes are TRBV2 and TRBJ2-5; 7 bases align to TRBD2. Per the germline V gene, CDR1 is SNHLY and CDR2 is FYNNEI. The V segment lost 6 bases and the J segment 7 bases; nucleotides outside the gene matches: 5. CDR3 length: 12 residues. CDR3 sequence reads: CASRGGVATQYF. The CDR3 nucleotides read TGTGCCAGCAGGGGGGGGGTGGCGACCCAGTACTTC.

The V and J genes are TRBV19 and TRBJ2-3; 14 nucleotides match TRBD2. The CDR3 loop spans 18 amino acids. The germline V gene has CDR1 LNHDA and CDR2 SQIVND (reference sequence). V shed 5 bases, J shed 0 bases, and the junction held 7 bases outside the gene matches. CDR3 nucleotide sequence: TGTGCCAGTAGTGACCGACTAGCGGGGGGGCTGAGCACAGATACGCAGTATTTT. As protein: CASSDRLAGGLSTDTQYF.

CDR3 loop: CARSRTSGGKTQYF. CDR3 nucleotide sequence: TGTGCCAGGAGTAGGACTAGCGGCGGGAAGACCCAGTACTTC. The chain links TRBV21-1 to TRBJ2-5; no check of the table's D call, TRBD2, against the DNA was made. TRBV21-1 is classified as a pseudogene. The CDR3 loop spans 14 amino acids.

V and J are TRBV5-4 and TRBJ2-3, with D maybe TRBD2 (9 bases). There are 18 residues in the CDR3. From germline, CDR1 is SGHNT and CDR2 YYREEE (reference sequence). V gave up 2 bases and J gave up 7 bases, with 26 bases separating them. The CDR3 protein is CASSFGQGRAGGSNTQYF. In nucleotides, the CDR3 is TGTGCCAGCAGCTTCGGACAGGGTAGAGCGGGGGGATCGAATACGCAGTATTTT.

This clone was detected only a few times. This rearrangement joins TRBV11-3 to TRBJ1-5; D remains ambiguous. The CDR3 runs to 13 residues. V was shortened by 0 bases and J by 0 bases, with 0 bases between the two germline ends. CDR1 is SGHNT and CDR2 is YENEEA in the germline V gene. CDR3 in DNA: TGTGCCAGCAGCTTAGATAGCAATCAGCCCCAGCATTTT. This sequence encodes CASSLDSNQPQHF.